Described below is a single T cell receptor beta chain sequence and its context. Its antigen remains unidentified. One base away lies a much larger clone, so this may be a sequencing read error. The CDR3 covers 16 residues. The data were taken from a study of tumor-infiltrating lymphocytes in primary liver carcinoma. On the study more broadly: Every sample contained roughly 3.5 to 8 million productive TCRbeta reads, and these numbers were similar from one tissue type to another.

Overall study results and limits: The bulk unsorted samples meant that CD4+ and CD8+ repertoires went uncompared. For tumor-adjacent and tumor-blood pairs, overlap was less than that seen for tumor region pairs.

The researchers obtained blood RNA from unsorted whole blood and also extracted germline DNA. With a constant-region primer, TCR beta cDNA was made from roughly 500 ng of total RNA. Libraries covering TCR beta were generated through three nested multiplex PCR rounds (using a slightly modified ARM-PCR). TRBV1-TRBV30 forward primers paired with a C-beta reverse primer were used in the first two PCR rounds, which ran roughly 10 cycles each. Each CDR3 protein gets one entry after TCRdb re-called the multiplex PCR reads with MiXCR. The table includes 310,000 or so distinct CDR3 sequences, roughly three fifths detected once.

The gene calls are TRBV12-3 or TRBV12-4 and TRBJ2-7; TRBD1 might be the D (6 bases). What was sequenced was peripheral blood. This receptor was identified in a woman younger than 45 with primary liver carcinoma and hepatitis B virus infection. CDR3 bases: TGTGCCAGCACATCGGTGGGCAGGGGAAGGAGCTACGAGCACTACTTC. This sequence encodes CASTSVGRGRSYEHYF.